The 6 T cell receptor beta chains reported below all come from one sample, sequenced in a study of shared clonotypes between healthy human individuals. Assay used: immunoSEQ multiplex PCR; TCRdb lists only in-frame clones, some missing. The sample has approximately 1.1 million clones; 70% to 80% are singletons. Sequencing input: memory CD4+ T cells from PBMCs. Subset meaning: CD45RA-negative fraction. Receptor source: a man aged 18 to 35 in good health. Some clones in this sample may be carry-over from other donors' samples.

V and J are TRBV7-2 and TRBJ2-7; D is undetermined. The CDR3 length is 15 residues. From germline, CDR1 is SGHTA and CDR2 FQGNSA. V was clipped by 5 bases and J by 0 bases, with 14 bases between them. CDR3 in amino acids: CASSLRTASSYEQYF. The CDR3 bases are TGTGCCAGCAGCCTACGGACGGCGAGCTCCTACGAGCAGTACTTC.

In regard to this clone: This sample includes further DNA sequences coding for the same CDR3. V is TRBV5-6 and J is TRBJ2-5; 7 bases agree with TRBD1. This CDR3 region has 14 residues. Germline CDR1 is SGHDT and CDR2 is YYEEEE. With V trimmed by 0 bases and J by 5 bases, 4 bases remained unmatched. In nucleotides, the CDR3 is TGTGCCAGCAGCTTGGAAGGGGGCGGGGAGACCCAGTACTTC. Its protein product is CASSLEGGGETQYF.

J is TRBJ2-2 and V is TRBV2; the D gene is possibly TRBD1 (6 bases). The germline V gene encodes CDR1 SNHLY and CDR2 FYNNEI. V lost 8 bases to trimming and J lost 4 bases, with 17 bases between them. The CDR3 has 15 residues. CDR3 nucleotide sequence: TGTGCCAGCCTTTATGGGGCAGGGGTCACCGGGGAGCTGTTTTTT. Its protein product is CASLYGAGVTGELFF.

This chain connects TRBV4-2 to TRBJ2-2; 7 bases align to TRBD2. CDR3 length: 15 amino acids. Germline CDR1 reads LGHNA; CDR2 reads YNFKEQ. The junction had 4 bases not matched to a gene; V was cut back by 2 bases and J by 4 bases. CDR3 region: CASSQSGGGTGELFF. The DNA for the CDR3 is TGTGCCAGCAGCCAAAGTGGGGGGGGCACCGGGGAGCTGTTTTTT.

CDR3: CASSLPRGEAFF. CDR3 coding DNA: TGTGCCAGCAGCTTACCCAGGGGTGAAGCTTTCTTT. The J gene is TRBJ1-1, the V gene TRBV7-8; possibly TRBD1 for D (6 bases). The V end lost 2 bases, the J end lost 7 bases, and 8 bases lay between the germline ends. CDR1 SGHVS and CDR2 FQNEAQ come from the germline V gene. The CDR3 length is 12 residues.

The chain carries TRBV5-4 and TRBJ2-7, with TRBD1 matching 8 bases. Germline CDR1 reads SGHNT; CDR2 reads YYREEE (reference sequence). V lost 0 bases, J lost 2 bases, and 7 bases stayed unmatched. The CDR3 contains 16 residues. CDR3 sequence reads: CASSLAGTGIPYEQYF. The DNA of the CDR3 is TGTGCCAGCAGCTTGGCCGGGACAGGAATTCCCTACGAGCAGTACTTC.